This T cell receptor beta chain was captured by sequencing in a study of cytomegalovirus exposure and HLA in healthy donors. It was with 60 Vbeta and 13 Jbeta primers that the PCR ran. Profiled with immunoSEQ multiplex PCR; TCRdb holds only in-frame clones, not every one. The table lists 90,000 to 120,000 clones, less than 85% of them singletons. The CDR3 totals 11 residues. Trimming took 6 bases from V and 5 from J, leaving 5 bases between them. The germline V gene encodes CDR1 SEHNR and CDR2 FQNEAQ (reference sequence). This TCR was recovered from a man younger than 35 in good health and CMV-seronegative. V gene TRBV7-9 combines with J gene TRBJ2-4; a weak D match, TRBD1 (5 bases). Sequenced input: PBMCs. The CDR3 nucleotides are TGTGCCAGCAGGACAGAAAACATTCAGTACTTC. This codes for CASRTENIQYF.